Below are 23 T cell receptor beta chains sequenced from a single sample in a study of T cell repertoires in cytomegalovirus infection. Their target antigens are unknown. TCRdb reprocessed the reads with MiXCR, giving one entry per CDR3 protein. The sample yields 680,000 or so distinct CDR3 sequences, around a third seen once. The sequencing used cultured PBMCs, collected from culture after CMV antigen stimulation. All receptors derive from a human donor in good health (CMV status not recorded). Some clones in this sample may be carry-over from other donors' samples.

The genes are TRBV27 and TRBJ2-3, with TRBD2 identical over 9 bases. Trimming cost V 0 bases and J 11 bases; bases outside gene matches: 0. Germline V gene sequence: CDR1 MNHEY, CDR2 SMNVEV (reference sequence). This CDR3 is built from 12 residues. CDR3 in DNA: TGTGCCAGCAGTTTATCTAGCGGGGGGCAGTATTTT. It encodes CASSLSSGGQYF.

This clonotype was detected a few times. DNA for the CDR3: TGTGCCAGCAGCTTAGGGAGGACTAGCGGGGGGGGAGAGACCCAGTACTTC. Amino acids: CASSLGRTSGGGETQYF. V gene TRBV7-2 combines with J gene TRBJ2-5, with 15 bases aligning to TRBD2. J was trimmed by 4 bases and V by 1 base; bases with no gene match: 4. CDR3 size: 17 residues. Per germline, CDR1 SGHTA and CDR2 FQGNSA.

The rearrangement links TRBV7-9 to TRBJ2-1, with D hard to call. The CDR3 loop spans 14 amino acids. V was pared by 8 bases and J by 6 bases, with 17 bases between. The germline CDR1 and CDR2 sequences are SEHNR and FQNEAQ (reference sequence). The CDR3 DNA sequence: TGTGCCAGCGAGTTTCTCGGTATGACCAATGAGCAGTTCTTC. Protein sequence: CASEFLGMTNEQFF.

The chain combines TRBV20-1 with TRBJ1-5, with D perhaps TRBD1 (5 bases). V lost 3 bases to trimming and J lost 8 bases, with 17 bases between them. The CDR3 has 14 amino acids. The germline V gene has CDR1 DFQATT and CDR2 SNEGSKA (reference sequence). The CDR3, as DNA: TGCAGTGCTAGGGGATCCGACTGGGACGAGCCCCAGCATTTT. Its protein is CSARGSDWDEPQHF.

The chain links TRBV2 to TRBJ2-5, with TRBD2 matching over 8 bases. The CDR3 totals 15 residues. Germline assignment: CDR1 SNHLY and CDR2 FYNNEI. V lost 10 bases, J lost 4 bases, and 14 bases stayed unmatched. The CDR3 coding sequence is TGTGCCATCCCGCTGGCGCGGAGCGGGGGAGAGACCCAGTACTTC. Translation gives CAIPLARSGGETQYF.

This clonotype was detected a few times. V and J are TRBV27 and TRBJ2-7; TRBD2 might be the D (7 bases). V shed 6 bases and J shed 3 bases, with 18 bases lying between them. CDR3 length equals 15 residues. Germline V CDR1 and CDR2: MNHEY, SMNVEV (reference sequence). In DNA form, the CDR3 reads TGTGCCAGCAGATACCGGGGGGCGACCCGCTACGAGCAGTACTTC. Amino acids: CASRYRGATRYEQYF.

The V gene is TRBV6-5, the J gene TRBJ1-2; D is undetermined. CDR1 is MNHEY and CDR2 is SVGAGI in the germline V gene. Between the trimmed V and J ends, which lost 4 bases and 8 bases, there was a span of 17 bases. This CDR3 region has 14 residues. CDR3 loop: CASSLSSPLGGYTF. CDR3 DNA: TGTGCCAGCAGTTTGAGCAGCCCTTTAGGGGGCTACACCTTC.

The chain carries TRBV27 and TRBJ2-1; 8 positions agree with TRBD2. CDR1 is MNHEY, CDR2 SMNVEV, per germline (reference sequence). J was trimmed by 12 bases and V by 2 bases; bases with no gene match: 9. The CDR3 has 14 amino acids. CDR3 region: CASSLTSSGAWQFF. Written as DNA, the CDR3 is TGTGCCAGCAGTTTAACGAGTAGCGGGGCCTGGCAGTTCTTC.

V usage is TRBV20-1 and J usage is TRBJ1-6, with D perhaps TRBD1 (5 bases). CDR3 length: 14 residues. The germline V and J ends were trimmed by 0 bases and 11 bases, with 14 bases remaining between them. Germline CDR1 DFQATT, CDR2 SNEGSKA (reference sequence). Here the CDR3 reads CSARDRGFDAPLHF. The CDR3 nucleotides read TGCAGTGCTAGAGATCGGGGGTTCGACGCACCCCTCCACTTT.

This clonotype occurred a few times. V gene TRBV7-9 combines with J gene TRBJ2-7, with 7 bases aligning to TRBD1. The junction had 7 bases not matched to a gene; V was cut back by 5 bases and J by 3 bases. The CDR3 covers 14 residues. Germline V gene data show CDR1 as SEHNR and CDR2 as FQNEAQ (reference sequence). The CDR3 spells CASSTTTGSYEQYF. As DNA, the CDR3 is TGTGCCAGCAGCACCACGACAGGGAGCTACGAGCAGTACTTC.

This clonotype was counted a few times. V is TRBV7-2 and J is TRBJ2-2, with D possibly matching TRBD1 (5 bases). Trimming left V 5 bases short and J 3 bases short, with 16 bases between. The germline gives CDR1 SGHTA, CDR2 FQGNSA. The CDR3 is 16 amino acids. Here the CDR3 reads CASSPRQIRDTGELFF. The CDR3, as DNA: TGTGCCAGCAGCCCCAGACAGATTAGGGACACCGGGGAGCTGTTTTTT.

The chain joins TRBV20-1 to TRBJ1-3; D is uncertain. CDR1 DFQATT and CDR2 SNEGSKA come from the germline V gene (reference sequence). V lost 0 bases and J lost 0, with 6 bases in between. This CDR3 spans 14 amino acids. In nucleotides, the CDR3 is TGCAGTGCTAGAGATCCGGTCTCTGGAAACACCATATATTTT. This sequence encodes CSARDPVSGNTIYF.

In this sample, this clonotype turned up a few times. A read error may be the cause here, since a much bigger clone is one base away. The V and J genes are TRBV7-9 and TRBJ2-3; the D gene is possibly TRBD2 (5 bases). Germline-derived CDR1 and CDR2 are SEHNR and FQNEAQ (reference sequence). Between the trimmed V and J ends, which lost 5 bases and 1 base, there was a span of 10 bases. This CDR3 contains 14 residues. As DNA, the CDR3 is TGTGCCAGCAGCCGAGACGGGGGCACAGATACGCAGTATTTT. It yields the protein CASSRDGGTDTQYF.

This clonotype appeared many times. The rearrangement links TRBV7-2 to TRBJ2-5; no clear D. The germline gives CDR1 SGHTA, CDR2 FQGNSA. The CDR3 has 13 residues. With 2 bases removed from V and 5 bases from J, the gap between germline ends came to 9 bases. The CDR3 spells CASSLMAEETQYF. CDR3 DNA sequence: TGTGCCAGCAGCTTAATGGCCGAGGAGACCCAGTACTTC.

This chain uses TRBV18 with TRBJ2-1; 13 bases align to TRBD2. From germline, CDR1 is KGHSH and CDR2 LQKENI. There are 15 residues in the CDR3. The V and J ends lost 3 bases and 9 bases, in that order; junction bases with no gene match: 5. CDR3 residues: CASSPGLAGEVEQFF. Here the CDR3 DNA reads TGTGCCAGCTCACCCGGACTAGCGGGAGAGGTTGAGCAGTTCTTC.

The chain carries TRBV6-2 or TRBV6-3 and TRBJ2-5; 9 positions agree with TRBD2. J lost 4 bases, V lost 7 bases, and 7 bases had no gene match. Germline V lookup: CDR1 MNHEY, CDR2 SVGEGT. The CDR3 sequence is 14 residues long. CDR3 DNA sequence: TGTGCCAGCACAGATAGCGGGGGTAGAGAGACCCAGTACTTC. Its protein product is CASTDSGGRETQYF.

This clonotype has only a few counts. The chain combines TRBV15 with TRBJ1-1; D gene uncertain. V lost 0 bases and J lost 1, with 9 bases in between. This CDR3 is 15 amino acids long. Germline V lookup: CDR1 LNHNV, CDR2 YYDKDF (reference sequence). As DNA, the CDR3 is TGTGCCACCAGCAGAGATCCGAGAGCGAACACTGAAGCTTTCTTT. This gives the protein CATSRDPRANTEAFF.

This chain joins TRBV20-1 and TRBJ2-3, with D unclear. The V gene lost 0 bases and the J gene lost 5 bases, with 9 bases spanning the gap. The CDR3 loop spans 13 amino acids. Germline V gene sequence: CDR1 DFQATT, CDR2 SNEGSKA (reference sequence). The CDR3 region is CSARDPRRDTQYF. In DNA form, the CDR3 reads TGCAGTGCTAGAGATCCTAGACGAGATACGCAGTATTTT.

This rearrangement joins TRBV27 to TRBJ1-4; maybe TRBD1 (5 bases). Germline loops: CDR1 MNHEY, CDR2 SMNVEV (reference sequence). The V gene lost 2 bases and the J gene lost 4 bases, with 8 bases spanning the gap. The CDR3 covers 14 residues. Written as DNA, the CDR3 is TGTGCCAGCAGTTTACTGGGGGGTAATGAAAAACTGTTTTTT. It translates to CASSLLGGNEKLFF.

The table lists this clonotype with a few counts. V is TRBV5-4 and J is TRBJ1-4; 8 bases are shared with TRBD1. The CDR3 loop spans 16 amino acids. CDR1 SGHNT and CDR2 YYREEE come from the germline V gene (reference sequence). V lost 2 bases, J lost 3 bases, and 6 bases stayed unmatched. The CDR3 reads CASSLSPGQANEKLFF. The CDR3 nucleotides are TGTGCCAGCAGCTTAAGTCCGGGACAGGCTAATGAAAAACTGTTTTTT.

The J gene is TRBJ2-1, the V gene TRBV4-1, with 7 bases fitting TRBD2. Germline values: CDR1 MGHRA, CDR2 YSYEKL. The CDR3 is 14 amino acids. J lost 9 bases, V lost 2 bases, and 7 bases had no gene match. The CDR3 loop reads CASSQQSGMGEQFF. The CDR3 nucleotides read TGCGCCAGCAGCCAACAAAGCGGGATGGGTGAGCAGTTCTTC.

The rearrangement uses TRBV29-1 and TRBJ2-2, with 13 bases matching TRBD2. The CDR3 is 17 amino acids. Germline CDR1 SQVTM, CDR2 ANQGSEA. The V segment lost 5 bases and the J segment 0 bases; nucleotides outside the gene matches: 6. CDR3 in DNA: TGCAGCGTTCGGGGACTAGCGGGGCGGACGAACACCGGGGAGCTGTTTTTT. Protein sequence: CSVRGLAGRTNTGELFF.

This chain joins TRBV6-2 or TRBV6-3 and TRBJ2-1; a possible D gene is TRBD2 (6 bases). Trimming took 7 bases from V and 1 from J, leaving 17 bases between them. Germline loops: CDR1 MNHEY, CDR2 SVGEGT. This CDR3 is 16 amino acids long. Here the CDR3 reads CASIGNSGESYNEQFF. The CDR3 nucleotides read TGTGCCAGCATCGGAAACTCGGGAGAGTCCTACAATGAGCAGTTCTTC.